This T cell receptor (beta chain) derives from a study of sequential checkpoint blockade in melanoma. Turning to the study itself: Randomization was 1:1 between first-line nivolumab→ipilimumab and ipilimumab→nivolumab. Both treatment sequences were followed by maintenance nivolumab.

Sequenced by immunoSEQ multiplex PCR; TCRdb stores in-frame clones only, minus some. The sample carries approximately 40,000 clones, just over 85% recorded once. Germline V gene lookup returns CDR1 LNHDA and CDR2 SQIVND (reference sequence). V was clipped by 3 bases and J by 2 bases; unmatched bases: 12. The CDR3 is 18 residues long. Treatment: randomized to nivolumab then ipilimumab (arm A) or the reverse (arm B). None of the patients previously received DNA-damaging chemotherapy. PBMC sorting kept live CD3+CD8+ cells without CD19 or CD56. The rearrangement uses TRBV19 and TRBJ2-2, with 7 bases identical to TRBD1. The clonotype was recovered from a human donor with melanoma. The sample here was CD8+ T cells sorted from blood (inferred from file names), taken from a patient given nivolumab and ipilimumab in sequence. The CDR3 region has the DNA TGTGCCAGTAGTATCGACCTCCGGGACAGACTTAACACCGGGGAGCTGTTTTTT. This translates into CASSIDLRDRLNTGELFF.